This entry lists 23 T cell receptor beta chains sequenced from one sample in a study of cytomegalovirus exposure and HLA in healthy donors. In the PCR, 60 Vbeta and 13 Jbeta primers were used. Sequencing was performed with immunoSEQ multiplex PCR; in TCRdb, only in-frame clones are kept and a portion is missing. The table lists about 110,000 clones, 60% to 80% of them singletons. Sequenced input: PBMCs. The receptors originated from a man between 45 and 60 years old in good health and CMV-seropositive.

This clone was recorded a few times. This chain's CDR3 is CASSRAGQGNYGYTF. As DNA, the CDR3 is TGTGCCAGCAGCAGAGCAGGACAGGGGAACTATGGCTACACCTTC. The chain couples TRBV5-5 to TRBJ1-2, with 9 bases identical to TRBD1. The length of the CDR3 is 15 residues. Trimming removed 4 bases from V and 2 bases from J; junction bases left unmatched: 6. Germline V gene sequence: CDR1 SGHKS, CDR2 YYEKEE (reference sequence).

This chain connects TRBV19 to TRBJ2-2; TRBD2 agrees at 11 bases. CDR3 length: 17 residues. With V trimmed by 8 bases and J by 2 bases, 10 bases remained unmatched. The germline V gene encodes CDR1 LNHDA and CDR2 SQIVND (reference sequence). CDR3: CASRPWGTSGNTGELFF. CDR3 nucleotides: TGTGCCAGTCGCCCCTGGGGGACTAGCGGAAACACCGGGGAGCTGTTTTTT.

This chain links TRBV7-8 with TRBJ2-3; 8 bases are shared with TRBD2. Losses at the gene ends were 2 bases for V and 6 bases for J; bases not matched to a gene: 4. This CDR3 has 14 residues. Per the germline V gene, CDR1 is SGHVS and CDR2 is FQNEAQ. The DNA of the CDR3 is TGTGCCAGCAGCTTAAGCGGGGGAATGGATACGCAGTATTTT. Translating it yields CASSLSGGMDTQYF.

The chain is built from TRBV5-1 and TRBJ2-1; TRBD2 agrees at 12 bases. The trim removed 5 bases at V and 11 bases at J, leaving 8 bases unmatched. CDR3 length: 14 amino acids. CDR1 and CDR2 from the germline V gene are SGHRS and YFSETQ. The DNA of the CDR3 is TGCGCCAGCAGGACTAGCGGGGGCGTCACAAAGCAGTTCTTC. Translating it yields CASRTSGGVTKQFF.

This clone turned up a few times. Written as DNA, the CDR3 is TGTGCCAGCAGCTTCAACAGGGGGGGAGAGACCCAGTACTTC. Its protein is CASSFNRGGETQYF. The rearrangement links TRBV11-2 to TRBJ2-5; D possibly corresponds to TRBD1 (8 bases). V lost 3 bases, J lost 4 bases, and 12 bases lay in between. The CDR3 loop spans 14 amino acids. The germline CDR1 and CDR2 sequences are SGHAT and FQNNGV.

CDR3 DNA: TGTGCCAGCAGCTCCGCTGTTTATCGGGAAGCTTTCTTT. This codes for CASSSAVYREAFF. J is TRBJ1-1 and V is TRBV11-2; no reliable D call. The germline gives CDR1 SGHAT, CDR2 FQNNGV. V was pared by 4 bases and J by 8 bases, with 14 bases between. This CDR3 is 13 amino acids long.

CDR3 protein: CASGSPGVTDEQFF. For the CDR3, the DNA is TGTGCTAGTGGTTCCCCGGGGGTGACCGATGAGCAGTTCTTC. The chain joins TRBV12-5 to TRBJ2-1; tentatively, D is TRBD2 (6 bases). The CDR3 covers 14 residues. Germline V CDR1 and CDR2: LGHNT, FRNRAP. V was pared by 4 bases and J by 8 bases, with 15 bases between.

The chain carries TRBV5-1 and TRBJ2-5; D is perhaps TRBD1 (5 bases). V lost 4 bases, J lost 1 base, and 17 bases lay in between. Germline CDR1 and CDR2: SGHRS and YFSETQ. This CDR3 has 16 amino acids. CDR3 nucleotides: TGCGCCAGCAGCCCCCGCGGACACAGTACCCAAGAGACCCAGTACTTC. It translates to CASSPRGHSTQETQYF.

The chain combines TRBV27 with TRBJ2-3; D is ambiguous. Germline V gene sequence: CDR1 MNHEY, CDR2 SMNVEV (reference sequence). The CDR3 contains 14 residues. V was clipped by 9 bases and J by 6 bases, with 19 bases between them. The CDR3: CASSQTGFLDTQYF. The CDR3 DNA reads as TGTGCCAGTAGTCAGACGGGTTTTTTGGATACGCAGTATTTT.

This clone was picked up one time. The rearrangement links TRBV5-5 to TRBJ1-1; D perhaps matches TRBD1 (5 bases). The length of the CDR3 is 14 residues. Trimming shortened V by 2 bases and J by 2 bases, and 10 bases separated the two germline ends. The V gene's germline CDR1 is SGHKS and CDR2 YYEKEE (reference sequence). The CDR3 region is CASSLSRDNTEAFF. The CDR3 DNA is TGTGCCAGCAGCTTAAGCAGGGATAACACTGAAGCTTTCTTT.

This clone was recorded a few times. The chain recombines TRBV2 with TRBJ2-1; 8 bases are a match to TRBD2. The junction had 13 bases not matched to a gene; V was cut back by 6 bases and J by 12 bases. The CDR3 consists of 14 residues. Germline V gene data show CDR1 as SNHLY and CDR2 as FYNNEI. CDR3: CASRATSAGFGQFF. The DNA of the CDR3 is TGTGCCAGCAGGGCGACTAGCGCGGGGTTTGGGCAGTTCTTC.

A remark on this clone: One end of the junction fails to match germline, which may point to a read error. The chain links TRBV29-1 to TRBJ1-2, with D possibly matching TRBD1 (6 bases). In germline, CDR1 is SQVTM, CDR2 ANQGSEA. The CDR3 loop spans 12 amino acids. The CDR3 is CSVEGQFYGYTF. The CDR3 DNA follows: TGCAGCGTCGAAGGACAGTTCTATGGCTACACCTTC. The full variable domain, its missing parts supplied by reference TRBV29-1 and TRBJ1-2, is SAVISQKPSRDICQRGTSLTIQCQVDSQVTMMFWYRQQPGQSLTLIATANQGSEATYESGFVIDKFPISRPNLTFSTLTVSNMSPEDSSIYLCSVEGQFYGYTFGSGTRLTVV.

V is TRBV12-5 and J is TRBJ1-2; D is ambiguous. V was shortened by 2 bases and J by 2 bases, with 6 bases between the two germline ends. The CDR3 contains 13 residues. Per the germline V gene, CDR1 is LGHNT and CDR2 is FRNRAP. The CDR3, as DNA: TGTGCTAGTGGTTTGTCGGGGAACTATGGCTACACCTTC. Its protein is CASGLSGNYGYTF.

This clone appeared a few times. The rearrangement uses TRBV10-3 and TRBJ1-3, with a tentative D call TRBD1 (6 bases). This CDR3 is built from 14 residues. Germline CDR1 is ENHRY and CDR2 is SYGVKD. The V end lost 5 bases, the J end lost 6 bases, and 14 bases lay between the germline ends. The CDR3 DNA reads as TGTGCCATCAGTATCGGACAGCCCGAAAACACCATATATTTT. It specifies CAISIGQPENTIYF.

This clone was recorded a few times. The chain combines TRBV5-5 with TRBJ2-1, with 7 bases fitting TRBD2. Germline V gives CDR1 SGHKS, CDR2 YYEKEE (reference sequence). This CDR3 is 14 amino acids long. V shed 1 base, J shed 12 bases, and the junction held 10 bases outside the gene matches. CDR3: CASSLSDYSGGQFF. The CDR3 DNA follows: TGTGCCAGCAGCTTGTCGGACTACTCGGGGGGGCAGTTCTTC. Full variable domain (remainder filled in from reference TRBV5-5 and TRBJ2-1): DAGVTQSPTHLIKTRGQQVTLRCSPISGHKSVSWYQQVLGQGPQFIFQYYEKEERGRGNFPDRFSARQFPNYSSELNVNALLLGDSALYLCASSLSDYSGGQFFGPGTRLTVL.

V usage is TRBV10-3 and J usage is TRBJ2-7; 7 bases are a match to TRBD1. CDR3 size: 15 residues. Germline CDR1 and CDR2: ENHRY and SYGVKD. J was trimmed by 3 bases and V by 6 bases; bases with no gene match: 11. The CDR3 DNA follows: TGTGCCATCAGGGAACACCGGGACAGATACTACGAGCAGTACTTC. This codes for CAIREHRDRYYEQYF.

Remarks on this clone: The sample holds other DNA sequences that translate to the same CDR3. The chain links TRBV19 to TRBJ1-2, with D possibly TRBD1 on 6 matching bases. The germline CDR1 and CDR2 sequences are LNHDA and SQIVND (reference sequence). V was cut by 11 bases and J by 4 bases, with 17 bases left in between. The CDR3 runs to 13 residues. The CDR3 DNA sequence: TGTGCCTCCCGGACAGCCTTAGGCTATGGCTACACCTTC. As protein: CASRTALGYGYTF.

V is TRBV27 and J is TRBJ1-2; D possibly corresponds to TRBD1 (5 bases). Germline V lookup: CDR1 MNHEY, CDR2 SMNVEV (reference sequence). The CDR3 covers 18 residues. V shed 5 bases and J shed 0 bases, with 22 bases lying between them. CDR3 nucleotides: TGTGCCAGCAGTGGGGGAGGCCGATTCCTTCAAGCTAACTATGGCTACACCTTC. It translates to CASSGGGRFLQANYGYTF.

The V gene is TRBV5-1, the J gene TRBJ2-1; D gene unclear. V lost 2 bases and J 7 bases, leaving 7 bases between the germline ends. This CDR3 is 12 amino acids long. Germline V gene lookup returns CDR1 SGHRS and CDR2 YFSETQ. CDR3 residues: CASSFPANEQFF. The CDR3 DNA reads as TGCGCCAGCAGCTTTCCCGCGAATGAGCAGTTCTTC.

The rearrangement links TRBV5-1 to TRBJ1-1; the D gene is possibly TRBD1 (6 bases). V was pared by 7 bases and J by 5 bases, with 18 bases between. This CDR3 region has 14 residues. The germline V gene encodes CDR1 SGHRS and CDR2 YFSETQ. The CDR3 DNA reads as TGCGCCAGCCGGGTACAGGGAGGGGGAACTGAAGCTTTCTTT. It translates to CASRVQGGGTEAFF.

CDR3 sequence: CASSLTLSSYNEQFF. The CDR3 nucleotides are TGTGCCAGCAGTTTGACTTTAAGCTCCTACAATGAGCAGTTCTTC. V and J are TRBV27 and TRBJ2-1; D not resolved. Between the trimmed V and J ends, which lost 3 bases and 0 bases, there was a span of 9 bases. Per germline, CDR1 MNHEY and CDR2 SMNVEV (reference sequence). The CDR3 is made up of 15 amino acids.

V usage is TRBV5-4 and J usage is TRBJ2-4, with D perhaps matching TRBD1 (5 bases). The CDR3 length is 14 residues. The germline V gene encodes CDR1 SGHNT and CDR2 YYREEE (reference sequence). Trimming removed 2 bases from V and 5 bases from J, with 11 bases in between. The CDR3 region has the DNA TGTGCCAGCAGCTTAGGAATAGGGGAAAACATTCAGTACTTC. Translating gives CASSLGIGENIQYF.

Regarding this clone: The junction shows a germline mismatch at one end, possibly a read error. The V gene is TRBV25-1, the J gene TRBJ2-3; 7 bases fit TRBD2. The germline gives CDR1 MGHDK, CDR2 SYGVNS. The CDR3 spans 11 residues. The CDR3 spells CASSGGLGLDF. CDR3 in DNA: TGTGCCAGCAGTGGAGGACTAGGGTTGGATTTT.